These 12 T cell receptor beta chains originate from one sample sequenced in a study of CD8 T cells in Susac syndrome. The RNA input was about 0.5 to 1 ug, and it was reverse transcribed with random hexamers. TCRdb fed the immunoSEQ multiplex PCR reads into MiXCR, producing one record per CDR3 protein. The profile covers about 140,000 distinct CDR3 sequences, with approximately 95% appearing a single time and 0.15% to 0.2% taken by the ten largest. The sample was CD8+ T cells from PBMCs. The receptor set was obtained from a human donor with Susac syndrome.

The chain employs TRBV9 and TRBJ2-7; D is undetermined. The CDR3 is made up of 13 amino acids. The V gene's germline CDR1 is SGDLS and CDR2 YYNGEE. Trimming shortened V by 0 bases and J by 3 bases, and 7 bases separated the two germline ends. The CDR3 loop is CASSVGTLYEQYF. The CDR3 coding sequence is TGTGCCAGCAGCGTAGGTACACTCTACGAGCAGTACTTC. The full variable domain, in which reference TRBV9 and TRBJ2-7 provide the parts outside the CDR3, is DSGVTQTPKHLITATGQRVTLRCSPRSGDLSVYWYQQSLDQGLQFLIQYYNGEERAKGNILERFSAQQFPDLHSELNLSSLELGDSALYFCASSVGTLYEQYFGPGTRLTVT.

The V gene is TRBV19, the J gene TRBJ2-1; the match to TRBD2 covers 10 bases. The V gene end was trimmed by 0 bases and the J gene end by 1 base; junction bases not matched to a gene: 9. This CDR3 has 19 residues. Germline CDR1 LNHDA, CDR2 SQIVND (reference sequence). In DNA form, the CDR3 reads TGTGCCAGTAGTATAGAGAAGGCTAGCGGGAGAAGGTCCTACAATGAGCAGTTCTTC. As protein: CASSIEKASGRRSYNEQFF.

The chain uses TRBV29-1 and TRBJ1-1; 8 bases line up with TRBD1. The V gene's germline CDR1 is SQVTM and CDR2 ANQGSEA. This CDR3 has 14 amino acids. Unmatched junction bases numbered 12, after V lost 6 bases and J lost 6 bases. The CDR3 nucleotides read TGCAGCGTCCGTGGACAGGGTAGTTTGGCTGAAGCTTTCTTT. This gives the protein CSVRGQGSLAEAFF.

The chain has TRBV11-2 and TRBJ2-1, with D possibly TRBD2 on 5 matching bases. V lost 5 bases and J lost 0, with 11 bases in between. The CDR3 has 15 residues. CDR1 and CDR2 from the germline V gene are SGHAT and FQNNGV. CDR3 bases: TGTGCCAGCAGCCCACTAGAGAGCTCCTACAATGAGCAGTTCTTC. Its translation: CASSPLESSYNEQFF.

The V call is TRBV7-3, the J call TRBJ2-1; D is possibly TRBD2 (6 bases). CDR3 length equals 15 residues. V was cut by 3 bases and J by 0 bases, with 9 bases left in between. Germline V CDR1 and CDR2: SGHTA, FQGTGA. CDR3 protein: CASSFFGSSYNEQFF. The DNA for the CDR3 is TGTGCCAGCAGCTTTTTCGGGAGCTCCTACAATGAGCAGTTCTTC.

The genes are TRBV12-3 or TRBV12-4 and TRBJ1-2; a possible D gene is TRBD1 (5 bases). This CDR3 has 9 amino acids. V was shortened by 10 bases and J by 12 bases, with 12 bases between the two germline ends. CDR3: CATLGGDTF. Here the CDR3 DNA reads TGTGCCACCCTGGGGGGGGACACCTTC.

The gene calls are TRBV18 and TRBJ1-4; possibly TRBD1 for D (6 bases). Per germline, CDR1 KGHSH and CDR2 LQKENI. This CDR3 is 15 amino acids long. The ends were cut back, 4 bases at V and 8 bases at J, with 17 bases in the middle. The CDR3: CASSLGAGESEKLFF. The CDR3 coding sequence is TGTGCCAGCTCACTGGGGGCAGGGGAGAGCGAAAAACTGTTTTTT. Full variable domain (rest looked up from reference TRBV18 and TRBJ1-4): NAGVMQNPRHLVRRRGQEARLRCSPMKGHSHVYWYRQLPEEGLKFMVYLQKENIIDESGMPKERFSAEFPKEGPSILRIQQVVRGDSAAYFCASSLGAGESEKLFFGSGTQLSVL.

The chain carries TRBV14 and TRBJ2-1; 7 bases fit TRBD2. Germline V gene data show CDR1 as SGHDN and CDR2 as FVKESK. The CDR3 runs to 15 residues. V was clipped by 9 bases and J by 0 bases; unmatched bases: 8. Here the CDR3 DNA reads TGTGCCAGTGCCATGCGCGGGAGCTCCTACAATGAGCAGTTCTTC. Encoded protein: CASAMRGSSYNEQFF.

The J gene is TRBJ1-2, the V gene TRBV29-1; TRBD1 is a possible D gene (6 bases). Germline-derived CDR1 and CDR2 are SQVTM and ANQGSEA. The CDR3 is 14 amino acids. V was pared by 7 bases and J by 0 bases, with 15 bases between. Here the CDR3 reads CSAGPGAANYGYTF. CDR3 bases: TGCAGCGCCGGTCCGGGGGCAGCTAACTATGGCTACACCTTC.

The rearrangement joins TRBV20-1 to TRBJ2-7, with 7 bases that match TRBD2. V shed 1 base, J shed 4 bases, and the junction held 10 bases outside the gene matches. The CDR3 is 15 amino acids. The germline V gene has CDR1 DFQATT and CDR2 SNEGSKA (reference sequence). The CDR3 nucleotides are TGCAGTGCTAGAGGCGCAGGGACTACGACTTACGAGCAGTACTTC. Its protein product is CSARGAGTTTYEQYF.

The chain carries TRBV6-1 and TRBJ2-5; maybe TRBD1 (5 bases). Trimming removed 7 bases at V and 4 bases at J, with 10 bases between. This CDR3 has 12 amino acids. Germline CDR1 and CDR2: MNHNS and SASEGT. CDR3 region: CASIARGETQYF. In DNA form, the CDR3 reads TGTGCCAGCATTGCTAGGGGAGAGACCCAGTACTTC.

V and J are TRBV28 and TRBJ1-2, with TRBD1 as a possible D gene (5 bases). CDR1 MDHEN and CDR2 SYDVKM come from the germline V gene. Trimming stripped 3 bases from V and 4 bases from J, with 15 bases between. This CDR3 spans 15 amino acids. DNA for the CDR3: TGTGCCAGCAGTTTCGCGGGGGACCCCATCTATGGCTACACCTTC. Its protein product is CASSFAGDPIYGYTF.